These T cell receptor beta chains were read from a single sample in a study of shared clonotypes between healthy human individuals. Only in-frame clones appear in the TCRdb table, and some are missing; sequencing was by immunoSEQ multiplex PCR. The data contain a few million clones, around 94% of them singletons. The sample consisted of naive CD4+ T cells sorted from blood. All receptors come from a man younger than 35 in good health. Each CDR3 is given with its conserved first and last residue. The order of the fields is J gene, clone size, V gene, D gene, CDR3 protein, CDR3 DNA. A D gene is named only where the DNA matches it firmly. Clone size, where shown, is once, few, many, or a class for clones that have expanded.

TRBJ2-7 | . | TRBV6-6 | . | CASSYVGMGNYEQYF | TGTGCCAGCAGTTACGTGGGGATGGGGAACTACGAGCAGTACTTC
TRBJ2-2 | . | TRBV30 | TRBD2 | CAWSAGLAGRTGELFF | TGTGCCTGGAGTGCCGGACTAGCGGGCCGCACCGGGGAGCTGTTTTTT
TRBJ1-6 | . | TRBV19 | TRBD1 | CASGAQNDRGSPLHF | TGTGCCAGTGGGGCCCAAAACGACAGGGGTTCACCCCTCCACTTT
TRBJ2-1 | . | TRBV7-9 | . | CASKLTLADNEQFF | TGTGCCAGCAAGCTTACACTAGCTGACAATGAGCAGTTCTTC
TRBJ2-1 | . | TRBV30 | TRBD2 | CAWSSSTLARRGLEQFF | TGTGCCTGGAGTAGCAGCACACTAGCGAGGCGTGGGTTAGAGCAGTTCTTC
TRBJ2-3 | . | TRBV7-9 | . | CASSLGTAFLTDTQYF | TGTGCCAGCAGCTTAGGCACAGCTTTTCTCACAGATACGCAGTATTTT
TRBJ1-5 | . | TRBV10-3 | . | CAISESLAANSNQPQHF | TGTGCCATCAGTGAGTCGCTAGCAGCTAATAGCAATCAGCCCCAGCATTTT
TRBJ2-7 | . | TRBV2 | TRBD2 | CASSPSGSGSYEQYF | TGTGCCAGCAGTCCTAGCGGGAGCGGCTCCTACGAGCAGTACTTC
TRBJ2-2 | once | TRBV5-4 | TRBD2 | CASSPGLAGVANTGELFF | TGTGCCAGCAGCCCGGGACTAGCGGGGGTCGCGAACACCGGGGAGCTGTTTTTT
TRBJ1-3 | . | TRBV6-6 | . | CATIGPSGNTIYF | TGTGCCACTATCGGACCCTCTGGAAACACCATATATTTT
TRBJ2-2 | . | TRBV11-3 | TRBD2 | CASSPGGNTGELFF | TGTGCCAGCAGCCCGGGGGGGAACACCGGGGAGCTGTTTTTT
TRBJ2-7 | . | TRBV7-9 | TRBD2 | CASSLTGLAVPYEQYF | TGTGCCAGCAGCTTGACGGGACTAGCGGTTCCCTACGAGCAGTACTTC
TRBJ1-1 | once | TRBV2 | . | CASSVMGLGTEAFF | TGTGCCAGCAGTGTCATGGGGTTGGGAACTGAAGCTTTCTTT
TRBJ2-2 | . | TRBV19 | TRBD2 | CATMGTSANTGELFF | TGTGCCACCATGGGGACTAGCGCTAACACCGGGGAGCTGTTTTTT
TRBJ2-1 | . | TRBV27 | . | CASSLSNEGLVGQFF | TGTGCCAGCAGTTTATCGAATGAGGGCCTCGTTGGGCAGTTCTTC
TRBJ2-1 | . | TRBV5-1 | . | CASSLEPGSGYFYNEQFF | TGCGCCAGCAGCTTGGAACCGGGAAGCGGATACTTCTACAATGAGCAGTTCTTC
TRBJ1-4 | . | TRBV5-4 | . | CASSSPSNEKLFF | TGTGCCAGCAGCTCCCCCTCTAATGAAAAACTGTTTTTT
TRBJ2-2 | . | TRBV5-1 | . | CASVIGANTGELFF | TGCGCCAGCGTGATCGGGGCAAACACCGGGGAGCTGTTTTTT
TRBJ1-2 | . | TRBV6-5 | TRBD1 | CASSGGQGGYTF | TGTGCCAGCAGCGGTGGACAGGGCGGCTACACCTTC
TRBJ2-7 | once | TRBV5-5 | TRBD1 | CASSLAGQGSYEQYF | TGTGCCAGCAGCTTGGCGGGACAGGGCTCCTACGAGCAGTACTTC
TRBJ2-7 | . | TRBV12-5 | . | CASGLVLSDGHGPYEQYF | TGTGCTAGTGGTTTGGTACTATCAGATGGACACGGTCCCTACGAGCAGTACTTC
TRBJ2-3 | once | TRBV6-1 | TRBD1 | CASSPQGAGTDTQYF | TGTGCCAGCAGTCCTCAGGGGGCGGGCACAGATACGCAGTATTTT
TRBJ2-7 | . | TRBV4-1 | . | CASSPVGGSLFYEQYF | TGCGCCAGCAGCCCAGTCGGTGGGTCACTCTTCTACGAGCAGTACTTC
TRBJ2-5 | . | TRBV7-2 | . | CASSARAVETQYF | TGTGCCAGCAGCGCCAGAGCGGTGGAGACCCAGTACTTC
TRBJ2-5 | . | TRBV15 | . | CATSGLRGSQETQYF | TGTGCCACCAGCGGACTTAGGGGAAGCCAAGAGACCCAGTACTTC
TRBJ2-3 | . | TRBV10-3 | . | CAISESGVGTDTQYF | TGTGCCATCAGTGAGTCGGGGGTCGGCACAGATACGCAGTATTTT
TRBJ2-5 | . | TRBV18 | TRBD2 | CASSPPSGGQETQYF | TGTGCCAGCTCACCACCCTCGGGAGGCCAAGAGACCCAGTACTTC
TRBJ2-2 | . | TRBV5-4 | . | CASTNRTGELFF | TGTGCCAGCACCAACCGCACCGGGGAGCTGTTTTTT
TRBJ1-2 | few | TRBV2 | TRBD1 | CASREQGTFTF | TGTGCCAGCAGGGAACAGGGGACATTCACCTTC
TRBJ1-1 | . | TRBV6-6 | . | CASKEGDAIEAFF | TGTGCCAGCAAAGAGGGGGACGCGATTGAAGCTTTCTTT
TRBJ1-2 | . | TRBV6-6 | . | CASSYGENYGYTF | TGTGCCAGCAGTTACGGAGAGAACTATGGCTACACCTTC
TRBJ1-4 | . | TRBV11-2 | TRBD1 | CASSLGTGVEGEKLFF | TGTGCCAGCAGCTTAGGAACAGGGGTTGAGGGTGAAAAACTGTTTTTT